This T cell receptor beta chain emerged from a study of T cell responses to AZD1222 COVID-19 vaccine. Here immunoSEQ multiplex PCR was the method, and the copy in TCRdb shows in-frame clones only, minus some. The sample holds some 64,000 clones, around 84% seen once. CDR3 length equals 12 residues. CDR1 SGHRS and CDR2 YFSETQ come from the germline V gene. V shed 6 bases and J shed 8 bases, with 11 bases lying between them. This specimen was peripheral blood, taken on day 0 of AZD1222 vaccination. This clonotype was sampled from an adult in good health. The chain links TRBV5-1 to TRBJ2-2; D is unclear. DNA of the CDR3: TGCGCCAGCACCCCGCTGGAGGGGGAGCTGTTTTTT. Its translation: CASTPLEGELFF.